Included here is one TCR beta chain sequence, with context. Antigen unknown. PCR primers comprised 60 Vbeta and 13 Jbeta primers. TCRdb's table, derived via immunoSEQ multiplex PCR, lists solely in-frame clones and lacks some. The sample holds around 140,000 clones. These data come from a study of cytomegalovirus exposure and HLA in healthy donors. General observations from the study: The study found most TCR sequences rare, yet found some public TCRs in many donors. Presence/absence analyses assumed roughly uniform sequencing depth across donors, which may not hold.

The V end lost 6 bases, the J end lost 8 bases, and 8 bases lay between the germline ends. The CDR3 is 11 residues long. Germline CDR1 and CDR2: MNHNS and SASEGT. This sequence was found in a woman aged 50 to 65 in good health and CMV-seronegative. Sample: PBMCs. The chain links TRBV6-1 to TRBJ1-3, with a tentative D call TRBD1 (6 bases). CDR3 sequence reads: CASRTGHTIYF. DNA for the CDR3: TGTGCCAGCAGGACAGGTCACACCATATATTTT.